This is a list of T cell receptor beta chains from one sample in a study of blood T cells in healthy people across ages. TCRdb analysed the 5' RACE reads with MiXCR anew, one entry per CDR3 protein. The table lists about 1.6 million distinct CDR3 sequences, 30% to 35% of them singletons, with around 10% in the top ten. Sequencing was carried out using blood. The receptors stem from a woman in her thirties in good health. Each CDR3 is given without its conserved first and last residue. Each record gives: V gene, D gene, J gene, CDR3 length, CDR3 protein. The D gene is left open where the match is weak.

v_call: TRBV6-6
d_call: -
j_call: TRBJ2-2
cdr3_length: 10
cdr3_aa: ASNKDTGELF

v_call: TRBV30
d_call: -
j_call: TRBJ2-1
cdr3_length: 12
cdr3_aa: AWSGLVSYNEQF

v_call: TRBV5-5
d_call: TRBD1
j_call: TRBJ2-5
cdr3_length: 15
cdr3_aa: ASSLRDRGFFGETQY

v_call: TRBV29-1
d_call: -
j_call: TRBJ1-2
cdr3_length: 9
cdr3_aa: SVADPGGYT

v_call: TRBV12-3/TRBV12-4
d_call: -
j_call: TRBJ2-2
cdr3_length: 10
cdr3_aa: ASSSGTGELF

v_call: TRBV20-1
d_call: TRBD1
j_call: TRBJ1-5
cdr3_length: 14
cdr3_aa: SATHPRQGPGQPQH

v_call: TRBV6-1
d_call: TRBD1
j_call: TRBJ1-2
cdr3_length: 11
cdr3_aa: ASSWTGFDGYT

v_call: TRBV10-1
d_call: TRBD2
j_call: TRBJ2-1
cdr3_length: 13
cdr3_aa: ASSSGSALGYEQF

v_call: TRBV11-1
d_call: -
j_call: TRBJ1-1
cdr3_length: 13
cdr3_aa: ASSYTREGGTEAF

v_call: TRBV19
d_call: TRBD2
j_call: TRBJ2-1
cdr3_length: 14
cdr3_aa: ASSGGLAGAGNEQF

v_call: TRBV5-6
d_call: -
j_call: TRBJ2-1
cdr3_length: 13
cdr3_aa: ASRKVHSSYNEQF

v_call: TRBV28
d_call: TRBD1
j_call: TRBJ1-6
cdr3_length: 13
cdr3_aa: ASSQETGDNSPLH

v_call: TRBV5-4
d_call: -
j_call: TRBJ2-1
cdr3_length: 11
cdr3_aa: ASRSGSRNEQF

v_call: TRBV6-6
d_call: -
j_call: TRBJ2-1
cdr3_length: 13
cdr3_aa: ASSYEGSDRSEQF

v_call: TRBV5-1
d_call: TRBD1
j_call: TRBJ2-3
cdr3_length: 14
cdr3_aa: ASSARQGGRTDTQY

v_call: TRBV15
d_call: -
j_call: TRBJ2-1
cdr3_length: 12
cdr3_aa: ATSRDGLNHEQF

v_call: TRBV4-1
d_call: -
j_call: TRBJ1-5
cdr3_length: 14
cdr3_aa: ASSRTSGTANQPQH

v_call: TRBV10-3
d_call: -
j_call: TRBJ2-7
cdr3_length: 15
cdr3_aa: AISESRGTANSYEQY

v_call: TRBV20-1
d_call: TRBD1
j_call: TRBJ2-3
cdr3_length: 13
cdr3_aa: SANPGQGASDTQY

v_call: TRBV7-9
d_call: TRBD1
j_call: TRBJ2-1
cdr3_length: 11
cdr3_aa: ASSFGTVNEQF

v_call: TRBV5-5
d_call: TRBD1
j_call: TRBJ1-1
cdr3_length: 15
cdr3_aa: ASSFSGTGGSNTEAF

v_call: TRBV20-1
d_call: TRBD2
j_call: TRBJ2-1
cdr3_length: 13
cdr3_aa: SAGTPGLAGAEQF

v_call: TRBV7-6
d_call: -
j_call: TRBJ1-5
cdr3_length: 14
cdr3_aa: ASSLGPGIGNQPQH

v_call: TRBV3-1
d_call: -
j_call: TRBJ2-1
cdr3_length: 15
cdr3_aa: ASSQDPGSGVYNGQF

v_call: TRBV5-1
d_call: -
j_call: TRBJ2-6
cdr3_length: 15
cdr3_aa: ASSLVGWGPGANVLT

v_call: TRBV2
d_call: TRBD2
j_call: TRBJ2-1
cdr3_length: 12
cdr3_aa: ASSGTSGRYEQF

v_call: TRBV6-5
d_call: TRBD1
j_call: TRBJ1-4
cdr3_length: 13
cdr3_aa: ASSPPGQANEKLF

v_call: TRBV5-6
d_call: -
j_call: TRBJ2-7
cdr3_length: 11
cdr3_aa: ASSFGTQSHQY

v_call: TRBV4-2
d_call: TRBD1
j_call: TRBJ1-4
cdr3_length: 14
cdr3_aa: ASSQRETGNTGKLF

v_call: TRBV7-2
d_call: -
j_call: TRBJ2-3
cdr3_length: 11
cdr3_aa: ASSCPPEDTQY

v_call: TRBV13
d_call: -
j_call: TRBJ2-7
cdr3_length: 13
cdr3_aa: ASSLAGAISYEQY

v_call: TRBV28
d_call: -
j_call: TRBJ1-2
cdr3_length: 13
cdr3_aa: ASSPRAGLFHGYT

v_call: TRBV11-2
d_call: -
j_call: TRBJ2-5
cdr3_length: 13
cdr3_aa: ASSWGANLKETQY

v_call: TRBV20-1
d_call: -
j_call: TRBJ2-7
cdr3_length: 8
cdr3_aa: SATHYEQY

v_call: TRBV5-1
d_call: TRBD1
j_call: TRBJ2-7
cdr3_length: 13
cdr3_aa: ASSLDGTGLGEQY

v_call: TRBV20-1
d_call: -
j_call: TRBJ1-5
cdr3_length: 13
cdr3_aa: SAREAGGGSQPQH

v_call: TRBV12-3/TRBV12-4
d_call: -
j_call: TRBJ2-3
cdr3_length: 13
cdr3_aa: ASSADGTSTDTQY

v_call: TRBV4-1
d_call: -
j_call: TRBJ2-3
cdr3_length: 16
cdr3_aa: ASSQEAVGAPREDTQY

v_call: TRBV7-9
d_call: -
j_call: TRBJ2-3
cdr3_length: 14
cdr3_aa: ASSAMLRGPNTPAY

v_call: TRBV12-3/TRBV12-4
d_call: TRBD2
j_call: TRBJ2-7
cdr3_length: 10
cdr3_aa: ASSGTSSEQY

v_call: TRBV7-3
d_call: -
j_call: TRBJ2-5
cdr3_length: 12
cdr3_aa: ANSPSMTTEAQY

v_call: TRBV7-9
d_call: -
j_call: TRBJ1-2
cdr3_length: 12
cdr3_aa: ASSLDTSRKGYT

v_call: TRBV27
d_call: TRBD2
j_call: TRBJ2-1
cdr3_length: 13
cdr3_aa: ASSFEASGRGEQF

v_call: TRBV3-1
d_call: -
j_call: TRBJ1-5
cdr3_length: 12
cdr3_aa: ASSQGSGNQPQH

v_call: TRBV11-2
d_call: TRBD2
j_call: TRBJ2-1
cdr3_length: 17
cdr3_aa: ASSLDVRYSGSSYNEQF